The 15 T cell receptor beta chains given below trace back to one sample, sequenced in a study of regulatory T cells in long-lasting Graves disease. iRepertoire HTBI primers and Arm-PCR of CDR3 regions built TCR beta libraries. Using its own MiXCR run on the multiplex PCR reads, TCRdb lists one record per CDR3 protein. The data hold a few hundred thousand distinct CDR3 sequences, with 23% observed a single time. Specified time point: persistent/refractory GD, antithyroid drugs over 5 years with positive TRAb. Following extraction of RNA from PBMCs, that RNA was used to make the TCR library. This specimen consisted of peripheral blood mononuclear cells (PBMCs), obtained when the disease was refractory, from a patient treated with antithyroid drugs. The receptor source for this set is a female donor with Graves disease.

This clonotype was seen more than once but under ten times. The CDR3 loop reads CASSTTSTGGNQPQHF. In nucleotides, the CDR3 is TGTGCCAGCAGTACCACCTCGACAGGGGGCAATCAGCCCCAGCATTTT. V usage is TRBV6-4 and J usage is TRBJ1-5, with 8 bases lining up with TRBD1. J lost 2 bases, V lost 5 bases, and 8 bases had no gene match. The germline V gene has CDR1 MRHNA and CDR2 SNTAGT. The CDR3 is 16 residues long.

CDR3 region: CATSRGGFSNQPQHF. CDR3 DNA: TGTGCCACCAGCAGAGGTGGATTTAGCAATCAGCCCCAGCATTTT. V gene TRBV15 combines with J gene TRBJ1-5; no clear D. Germline loops: CDR1 LNHNV, CDR2 YYDKDF (reference sequence). Trimming took 1 base from V and 0 from J, leaving 7 bases between them. CDR3 length equals 15 residues. The full variable domain, its missing parts supplied by reference TRBV15 and TRBJ1-5, is DAMVIQNPRYQVTQFGKPVTLSCSQTLNHNVMYWYQQKSSQAPKLLFHYYDKDFNNEADTPDNFQSRRPNTSFCFLDIRSPGLGDTAMYLCATSRGGFSNQPQHFGDGTRLSIL.

CDR3 region: CASSRIAGTDDGYTF. As DNA, the CDR3 is TGTGCCAGCAGCCGGATCGCCGGGACGGATGATGGCTACACCTTC. This sequence joins TRBV14 and TRBJ1-2, with a tentative D call TRBD1 (5 bases). Trimming cost V 4 bases and J 6 bases, with 18 bases left between them. This CDR3 has 15 residues. Per germline, CDR1 SGHDN and CDR2 FVKESK.

The table lists this clonotype with a few counts. J is TRBJ1-4 and V is TRBV30, with TRBD1 matching 8 bases. Germline CDR1 and CDR2: GTSNPN and SVGIG (reference sequence). V gave up 4 bases and J gave up 5 bases; unmatched junction bases: 3. This CDR3 has 13 amino acids. The CDR3 DNA follows: TGTGCCTGGAAGCAGGGGGCGAATGAAAAACTGTTTTTT. Its translation is CAWKQGANEKLFF.

This clonotype was seen at least ten times. The V gene is TRBV2, the J gene TRBJ1-1; 12 nucleotides agree with TRBD1. There are 16 residues in the CDR3. The V and J ends lost 6 bases and 1 base, in that order; junction bases with no gene match: 6. Germline assignment: CDR1 SNHLY and CDR2 FYNNEI. CDR3: CASRKGTGGENTEAFF. In nucleotides, the CDR3 is TGTGCCAGCAGGAAAGGGACAGGGGGCGAGAACACTGAAGCTTTCTTT.

This clonotype occurred a few times. The chain combines TRBV11-2 with TRBJ2-2; D may be TRBD1 or TRBD2 (5 bases each). The ends were cut back, 2 bases at V and 4 bases at J, with 11 bases in the middle. This CDR3 has 15 amino acids. Germline values: CDR1 SGHAT, CDR2 FQNNGV. The CDR3 is CASSLIGGSTGELFF. CDR3 coding DNA: TGTGCCAGCAGCTTAATTGGGGGAAGCACCGGGGAGCTGTTTTTT.

The rearrangement joins TRBV20-1 to TRBJ1-3; D remains unclear. The CDR3 has 13 residues. Germline V CDR1 and CDR2: DFQATT, SNEGSKA (reference sequence). Trimming cost V 5 bases and J 2 bases, with 10 bases left between them. DNA of the CDR3: TGCAGTGCTCGAATGACCGCTGGAAACACCATATATTTT. This codes for CSARMTAGNTIYF.

This clonotype appeared many times. This chain uses TRBV6-2 or TRBV6-3 with TRBJ2-5, with unresolved D. The CDR3 is 16 residues long. V shed 0 bases and J shed 7 bases, with 18 bases lying between them. Germline assignment: CDR1 MNHEY and CDR2 SVGEGT. Written as DNA, the CDR3 is TGTGCCAGCAGTTACTCTTCGGTCATATCAAGAGGGACCCAGTACTTC. Its translation is CASSYSSVISRGTQYF.

The rearrangement joins TRBV11-2 to TRBJ1-5, with a weak D call TRBD1 (6 bases). The V end was cut by 1 base, the J end by 2 bases, with 9 bases between. The CDR3 is 15 amino acids. The germline V gene has CDR1 SGHAT and CDR2 FQNNGV. This chain's CDR3 is CASSLGTAGNQPQHF. CDR3 nucleotides: TGTGCCAGCAGCTTAGGGACAGCGGGCAATCAGCCCCAGCATTTT.

This clonotype came up many times. The chain recombines TRBV2 with TRBJ2-2; D possibly corresponds to TRBD1 (6 bases). Trimming removed 8 bases at V and 4 bases at J, with 11 bases between. CDR1 is SNHLY, CDR2 FYNNEI, per germline. The CDR3 consists of 13 residues. The CDR3: CASGGSATGELFF. The CDR3 DNA reads as TGTGCCAGCGGGGGCTCCGCCACCGGGGAGCTGTTTTTT.

This clonotype was picked up a small number of times. For the CDR3, the DNA is TGTGCCTGGACCGGACAGGGAAGTCAGCCCCAGCATTTT. This codes for CAWTGQGSQPQHF. The chain is built from TRBV30 and TRBJ1-5, with TRBD1 matching 8 bases. Per the germline V gene, CDR1 is GTSNPN and CDR2 is SVGIG (reference sequence). Trimming at V came to 4 bases and at J to 6 bases, leaving 5 bases not matched to a gene. The CDR3 is made up of 13 amino acids.

This clonotype was detected many times. This chain joins TRBV2 and TRBJ1-6, with 10 bases that match TRBD1. The CDR3 totals 13 residues. Germline CDR1 and CDR2: SNHLY and FYNNEI. The CDR3 bases are TGTGCTTGCCACGGGACAGGGGAGGAAAGGGTCCACTTT. Translation: CACHGTGEERVHF.

Many counts were recorded for this clonotype. The genes are TRBV6-1 and TRBJ2-5; no clear D. CDR3 length: 12 amino acids. Germline-derived CDR1 and CDR2 are MNHNS and SASEGT. The ends were cut back, 7 bases at V and 2 bases at J, with 8 bases in the middle. In nucleotides, the CDR3 is TGTGCCAGCACCTTGGAGCAAGAGACCCAGTACTTC. Its protein is CASTLEQETQYF.

This clonotype was found a few times. CDR3 region: CATSRVGDSEQYF. DNA for the CDR3: TGTGCCACCAGCAGAGTGGGGGACAGCGAGCAGTACTTC. The chain carries TRBV15 and TRBJ2-7, with 7 nucleotides matching TRBD1. Germline CDR1 is LNHNV and CDR2 is YYDKDF (reference sequence). V lost 1 base and J lost 6; bases outside the gene matches: 3. This CDR3 has 13 amino acids.

This chain joins TRBV30 and TRBJ2-7; TRBD2 is a possible D gene (5 bases). Germline V gene data show CDR1 as GTSNPN and CDR2 as SVGIG (reference sequence). CDR3 length: 13 amino acids. V lost 0 bases, J lost 5 bases, and 11 bases lay in between. CDR3 nucleotide sequence: TGTGCCTGGAGTGTACGGACTCCGGACGAGCAGTACTTC. Amino acids: CAWSVRTPDEQYF.